These T cell receptor beta chains were read from a single sample in a study of blood T cells in healthy people across ages. Each CDR3 protein is one row after TCRdb ran MiXCR on the 5' RACE reads. The sample shows 1.5 million to 2 million distinct CDR3 sequences, around half of them seen only once. The sample comprised blood. All receptors come from a woman aged 40 to 55 in good health. Each CDR3 is given with its conserved first and last residue. The order of the fields is J gene, clone size, V gene, D gene, CDR3 protein, CDR3 DNA. The D gene is left open where the match is weak. The listing skips clone size in some rows; elsewhere it reads once, few, many or a size class.

TRBJ1-6	few	TRBV5-1	.	CASSLAGDRLAPLHF	TGCGCCAGCAGCTTGGCCGGAGACAGGTTAGCACCCCTCCACTTT
TRBJ1-2	.	TRBV28	.	CASSFSAGRVYGYTF	TGTGCCAGCAGTTTTTCTGCAGGGAGAGTCTATGGCTACACCTTC
TRBJ1-1	.	TRBV7-9	.	CASSSGRGRTEAFF	TGTGCCAGCAGCTCTGGGAGGGGACGGACTGAAGCTTTCTTT
TRBJ1-2	once	TRBV10-3	.	CAISTGRGEYGYTF	TGTGCCATCAGTACAGGGAGGGGAGAATATGGCTACACCTTC
TRBJ2-4	.	TRBV7-8	.	CASSLKMGTNIQYF	TGTGCCAGCAGCCTTAAGATGGGGACGAACATTCAGTACTTC
TRBJ2-1	few	TRBV28	TRBD2	CASRGGLAGFYEQFF	TGTGCCAGCAGGGGGGGACTAGCGGGGTTTTATGAGCAGTTCTTC
TRBJ2-5	few	TRBV29-1	.	CSVEYSNEQYF	TGCAGCGTTGAATACTCCAATGAGCAGTACTTC
TRBJ1-6	.	TRBV28	.	CASSFPGRNNSPLHF	TGTGCCAGCAGTTTTCCCGGACGGAATAATTCACCCCTCCACTTT
TRBJ2-2	few	TRBV11-2	.	CASHRVGSGELFF	TGTGCCAGCCACAGGGTTGGCTCCGGGGAGCTGTTTTTT
TRBJ1-2	.	TRBV12-3/TRBV12-4	.	CASSLGRLTWGGYTF	TGTGCCAGCAGTTTAGGGCGATTGACTTGGGGCGGCTACACCTTC
TRBJ1-2	once	TRBV4-3	.	CASSQDMRTYGYTF	TGCGCCAGCAGCCAAGATATGCGGACTTATGGCTACACCTTC
TRBJ1-2	.	TRBV6-5	.	CASRIGQPYGYTF	TGTGCCAGCAGAATTGGACAGCCCTATGGCTACACCTTC
TRBJ2-7	.	TRBV25-1	.	CASATVSYEQYF	TGTGCCAGCGCAACAGTTTCCTACGAGCAGTACTTC